Each of the 2 T cell receptor beta chains below was sequenced from the same sample in a study of T cell responses to AZD1222 COVID-19 vaccine. Clones were read by immunoSEQ multiplex PCR, and TCRdb kept only the in-frame ones, dropping some. Of approximately 110,000 clones listed, 90% to 95% are singletons. The sample in question was peripheral blood, obtained on day 0 of AZD1222 vaccination. These receptors all stem from an adult in good health.

The rearrangement uses TRBV28 and TRBJ2-3; 15 bases are a match to TRBD2. The CDR3 covers 16 residues. V gave up 6 bases and J gave up 5 bases; unmatched junction bases: 6. Germline CDR1 MDHEN, CDR2 SYDVKM. CDR3 in amino acids: CASSLRTSGREDTQYF. The DNA of the CDR3 is TGTGCCAGCAGCCTCCGGACTAGCGGGAGGGAAGATACGCAGTATTTT.

V and J are TRBV7-9 and TRBJ1-2, with a possible D match to TRBD1 (5 bases). The length of the CDR3 is 15 residues. Looked up from germline, CDR1 is SEHNR and CDR2 is FQNEAQ (reference sequence). V lost 1 base to trimming and J lost 6 bases, with 15 bases between them. The CDR3 here is CASSLGIGQGHGYTF. The CDR3, as DNA: TGTGCCAGCAGCTTAGGTATCGGTCAGGGCCATGGCTACACCTTC.